The TCR beta chain under discussion was sequenced for a study of blood T cell repertoires in COVID-19. As for the study in general: From T cells, B-cell-depleted T cells, or PBMCs came the material, which was cDNA or gDNA.

Trimming took 5 bases from V and 2 from J; bases not matched to a gene: 9. The CDR3 spans 15 residues. Germline V gives CDR1 LNHDA, CDR2 SQIVND (reference sequence). Per the study methods: Researchers report that nucleated cell counts were estimated from reference gene primer amplification. Only in-frame clones appear in the TCRdb table, and some are missing; sequencing was by immunoSEQ multiplex PCR. V and J calls and clone size come straight from that table; D and trimming were deduced from the DNA. The sample has about 75,000 clones; about nine tenths are singletons. This chain uses TRBV19 with TRBJ2-7, with 7 bases matching TRBD1. The receptor was isolated from a human donor in a cohort sampled during active COVID-19. Sequenced sample: peripheral blood. The DNA of the CDR3 is TGTGCCAGTAGTGCTGCACAGGGGTCGGCCTACGAGCAGTACTTC. It codes for CASSAAQGSAYEQYF.